Below, one T cell receptor beta chain is given with its context. The antigen is unknown. The data originate from a study of response to subunit inactivated influenza vaccine. There are 13 residues in the CDR3. The V end was cut by 4 bases, the J end by 3 bases, with 7 bases between. Per germline, CDR1 LNHDA and CDR2 SQIVND (reference sequence). Overall study findings and caveats: That few new T cells are recruited by each seasonal influenza vaccination was the authors' suggestion.

Via MiXCR, TCRdb re-called the RT-PCR reads, giving one row per CDR3 protein. The sample shows more than 200,000 distinct CDR3 sequences, less than 15% of them seen only once. Specimen: non-naive T cells sorted from PBMCs, collected 14 to 15 days before vaccination. The receptor was derived from a man in his fifties or sixties who received an inactivated influenza vaccine. This rearrangement joins TRBV19 to TRBJ1-5; D uncertain. The CDR3 reads CASSRRDNQPQHF. CDR3 bases: TGTGCCAGTAGTAGAAGGGACAATCAGCCCCAGCATTTT.